These 2 T cell receptor beta chains were all obtained from the same sample, sequenced in a study of T-cell memory formation after mild COVID-19. TCRdb reprocessed the 5' RACE reads with MiXCR, giving one entry per CDR3 protein. The data contain 300,000 to 400,000 distinct CDR3 sequences, less than 20% of them singletons. The source material was PBMCs or a T cell subset sorted from them (not recorded which). The receptors here all came from a young man who had mild COVID-19 (a few samples of this study predate the infection). Cell type and time point are not known.

V is TRBV18 and J is TRBJ2-7; D is tentatively TRBD1 or TRBD2 (5 bases each). Trimming left V 2 bases short and J 4 bases short, with 12 bases between. The CDR3 covers 14 residues. Germline V gene sequence: CDR1 KGHSH, CDR2 LQKENI. The CDR3 sequence is CASSPEGTGYEQYF. The CDR3 nucleotides read TGTGCCAGCTCACCAGAAGGGACGGGGTACGAGCAGTACTTC.

The chain joins TRBV3-1 to TRBJ2-1; maybe TRBD2 (6 bases). The CDR3 has 17 residues. V dropped 0 bases and J dropped 0 bases, with 12 bases sitting between them. From germline, CDR1 is LGHDT and CDR2 YNNKEL (reference sequence). CDR3 sequence (DNA): TGTGCCAGCAGCCAAGATCCGGTAGCGGTCTCCTACAATGAGCAGTTCTTC. Translating gives CASSQDPVAVSYNEQFF.